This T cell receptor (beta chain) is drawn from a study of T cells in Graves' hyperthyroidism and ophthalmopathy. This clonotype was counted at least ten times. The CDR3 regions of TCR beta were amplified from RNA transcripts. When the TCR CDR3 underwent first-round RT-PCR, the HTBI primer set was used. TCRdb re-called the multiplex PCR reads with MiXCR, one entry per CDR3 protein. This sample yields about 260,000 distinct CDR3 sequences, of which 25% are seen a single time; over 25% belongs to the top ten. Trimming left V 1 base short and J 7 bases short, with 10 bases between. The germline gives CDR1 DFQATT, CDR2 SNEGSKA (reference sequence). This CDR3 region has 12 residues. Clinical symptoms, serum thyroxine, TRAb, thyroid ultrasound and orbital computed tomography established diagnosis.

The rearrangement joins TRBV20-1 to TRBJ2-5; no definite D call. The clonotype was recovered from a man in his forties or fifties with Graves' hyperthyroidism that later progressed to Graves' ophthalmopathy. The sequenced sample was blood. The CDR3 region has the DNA TGCAGTGCTAGAGGAGTGCGCTGGACCCAGTACTTC. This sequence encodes CSARGVRWTQYF.